The 10 T cell receptor beta chains below all came from one sample that was sequenced in a study of Graves' ophthalmopathy and Graves' hyperthyroidism (dated by TCRdb to 2017 to 2018). This sample was sequenced with an Illumina HiSeq 2000. For repertoire sequencing, TCR beta CDR3 regions were amplified from RNA transcripts. HTBI primers and the Qiagen OneStep RT-PCR kit were used in a first-round RT-PCR, which was followed by a second-round multiplex PCR, size selection and purification. TCRdb reprocessing: public reads trimmed at Q25 with fastp, clones called with MiXCR, in-frame beta chains kept. Every CDR3 protein is listed once, alongside the most common genes and DNA of its rows. The sample records 1 million to 1.3 million distinct CDR3 sequences, 35% to 40% of which are singletons. Jointly, the top ten make up around 10% of the sample. The sample was peripheral blood or thyroid tissue (not recorded which). All receptors derive from an adult man with Graves' hyperthyroidism.

Worth noting for this clonotype: A much larger clone is a single base away; this may be a read error. This chain links TRBV20-1 with TRBJ1-6; the D is unclear. There are 13 residues in the CDR3. Germline assignment: CDR1 DFQATT and CDR2 SNEGSKA (reference sequence). The CDR3 reads CSARDSPYTPPHF. In nucleotides, the CDR3 is TGCAGTGCTAGAGATTCCCCCTATACACCCCCCCACTTT.

This clonotype has at least ten counts. As DNA, the CDR3 is TGCAGTGCTAGAGCCGGGACCGGGTTGGAGACCCAGTACTTC. Translating gives CSARAGTGLETQYF. The chain uses TRBV20-1 and TRBJ2-5; either TRBD1 or TRBD2 may fit D (5 bases each). The CDR3 is made up of 14 amino acids. Germline V gene sequence: CDR1 DFQATT, CDR2 SNEGSKA (reference sequence). V was trimmed by 1 base and J by 5 bases, leaving 14 bases between them.

With respect to this clonotype: The junction departs from the called germline gene at one end, perhaps through a read error. This chain links TRBV5-4 with TRBJ2-5; 11 bases align to TRBD2. The CDR3 contains 15 residues. CDR1 is SGHNT, CDR2 YYREEE, per germline (reference sequence). The CDR3, as DNA: TGTGCCAGCAGCTTGGGGACTAGCGGGCAAGAGACCAAGTACTTC. Encoded protein: CASSLGTSGQETKYF.

This clonotype was seen repeatedly, ten times or more. The V and J genes are TRBV6-6 and TRBJ1-2, with TRBD1 identical over 8 bases. The V gene's germline CDR1 is MNHNY and CDR2 SVGAGI (reference sequence). V gave up 6 bases and J gave up 1 base; unmatched junction bases: 4. This CDR3 is built from 14 residues. The CDR3: CASSGTGDNYGYTF. CDR3 in DNA: TGTGCCAGCAGCGGGACAGGAGATAACTATGGCTACACCTTC.

This clonotype was found many times. CDR3: CATSISRGVTNEKLFF. CDR3 nucleotide sequence: TGTGCCACCAGCATCTCCCGGGGGGTCACTAATGAAAAACTGTTTTTT. The V and J genes are TRBV15 and TRBJ1-4; the D gene is possibly TRBD1 (5 bases). Germline CDR1 and CDR2: LNHNV and YYDKDF (reference sequence). V dropped 4 bases and J dropped 2 bases, with 14 bases sitting between them. The CDR3 is 16 residues long.

The table lists this clonotype with many counts. V and J are TRBV10-3 and TRBJ2-2, with 10 bases identical to TRBD1. CDR3 length: 15 amino acids. With V trimmed by 2 bases and J by 7 bases, 4 bases remained unmatched. CDR1 is ENHRY, CDR2 SYGVKD, per germline. The DNA of the CDR3 is TGTGCCATCAGTGAGACGACAGGGGGCTTCGGGGAGCTGTTTTTT. It codes for CAISETTGGFGELFF.

This sequence joins TRBV9 and TRBJ2-2; D unclear. Germline CDR1 SGDLS, CDR2 YYNGEE. Trimming pared 3 bases from V and 6 bases from J, leaving 9 bases between. The CDR3 has 13 amino acids. The CDR3 loop is CASSAWPAGELFF. Here the CDR3 DNA reads TGTGCCAGCAGCGCCTGGCCCGCCGGGGAGCTGTTTTTT.

This clonotype was detected many times. The CDR3 DNA is TGTGCCAGCAGCTTCGGACAGGCACGCTATGGCTACACCTTC. It specifies CASSFGQARYGYTF. V gene TRBV5-8 combines with J gene TRBJ1-2; 7 bases are shared with TRBD1. V lost 2 bases and J lost 4; bases outside the gene matches: 5. Germline CDR1 reads SGHTS; CDR2 reads YDEGEE. CDR3 length equals 14 residues.

The chain links TRBV7-9 to TRBJ2-7, with 8 bases identical to TRBD2. Germline V lookup: CDR1 SEHNR, CDR2 FQNEAQ (reference sequence). Trimming removed 1 base from V and 7 bases from J; junction bases left unmatched: 12. CDR3 size: 16 residues. For the CDR3, the DNA is TGTGCCAGCAGCTTAGGTCTGGCGGGAGGATACAATGAGCAGTACTTC. Translation gives CASSLGLAGGYNEQYF.

With respect to this clonotype: This may arise from a read error, as a much more abundant clone is one base away. The chain employs TRBV10-3 and TRBJ1-6, with 7 bases that match TRBD1. The germline gives CDR1 ENHRY, CDR2 SYGVKD. CDR3 length: 15 residues. J lost 5 bases, V lost 5 bases, and 6 bases had no gene match. The CDR3 here is CAISSRDRHNSPLHF. Written as DNA, the CDR3 is TGTGCCATCAGTTCCCGGGACAGACATAATTCACCCCTCCACTTT.